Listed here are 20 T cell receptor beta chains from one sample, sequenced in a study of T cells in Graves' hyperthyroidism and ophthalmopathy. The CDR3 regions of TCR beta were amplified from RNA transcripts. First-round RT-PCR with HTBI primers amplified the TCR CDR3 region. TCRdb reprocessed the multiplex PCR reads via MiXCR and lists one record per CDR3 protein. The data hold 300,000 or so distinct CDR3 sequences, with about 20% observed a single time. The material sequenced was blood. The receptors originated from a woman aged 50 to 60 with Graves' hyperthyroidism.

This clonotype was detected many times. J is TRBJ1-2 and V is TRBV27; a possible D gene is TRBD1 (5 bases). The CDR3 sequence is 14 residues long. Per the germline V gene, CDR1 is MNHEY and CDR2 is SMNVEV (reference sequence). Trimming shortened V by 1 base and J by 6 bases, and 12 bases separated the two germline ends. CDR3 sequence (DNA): TGTGCCAGCAGTTTATTCGGGCAGGGACATGGCTACACCTTC. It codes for CASSLFGQGHGYTF.

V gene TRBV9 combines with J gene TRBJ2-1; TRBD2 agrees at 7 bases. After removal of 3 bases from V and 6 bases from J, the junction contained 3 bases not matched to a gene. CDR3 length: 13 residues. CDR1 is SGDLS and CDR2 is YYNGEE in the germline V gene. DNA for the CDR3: TGTGCCAGCAGCGATGCGGGAGCCAATGAGCAGTTCTTC. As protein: CASSDAGANEQFF.

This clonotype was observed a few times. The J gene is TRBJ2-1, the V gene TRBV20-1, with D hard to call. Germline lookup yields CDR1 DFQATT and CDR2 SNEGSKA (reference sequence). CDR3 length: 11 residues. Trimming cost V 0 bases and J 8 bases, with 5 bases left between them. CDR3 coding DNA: TGCAGTGCTAGAGAGGGCTATGAGCAGTTCTTC. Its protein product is CSAREGYEQFF.

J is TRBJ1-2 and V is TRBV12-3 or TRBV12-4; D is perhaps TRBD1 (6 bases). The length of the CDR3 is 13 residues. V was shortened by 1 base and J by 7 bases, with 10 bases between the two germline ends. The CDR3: CASSLVRGGGYTF. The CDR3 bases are TGTGCCAGCAGTTTAGTCAGGGGAGGTGGCTACACCTTC.

CDR3 coding DNA: TGTGCCAGCAGCCAAGTGCAGGGGGTCCCGAACACTGAAGCTTTCTTT. Translating gives CASSQVQGVPNTEAFF. The chain uses TRBV3-1 and TRBJ1-1; TRBD1 matches 7 bases. The V gene's germline CDR1 is LGHDT and CDR2 YNNKEL (reference sequence). The CDR3 has 16 amino acids. V lost 1 base to trimming and J lost 1 base; unmatched junction nucleotides: 6.

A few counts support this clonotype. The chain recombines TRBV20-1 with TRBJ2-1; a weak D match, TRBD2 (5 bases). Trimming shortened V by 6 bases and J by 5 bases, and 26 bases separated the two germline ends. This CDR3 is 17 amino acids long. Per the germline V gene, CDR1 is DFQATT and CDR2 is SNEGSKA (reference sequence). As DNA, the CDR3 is TGCAGTGCCCACCCCGTGGTAGGTCAGCGGAGCAACAATGAGCAGTTCTTC. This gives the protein CSAHPVVGQRSNNEQFF.

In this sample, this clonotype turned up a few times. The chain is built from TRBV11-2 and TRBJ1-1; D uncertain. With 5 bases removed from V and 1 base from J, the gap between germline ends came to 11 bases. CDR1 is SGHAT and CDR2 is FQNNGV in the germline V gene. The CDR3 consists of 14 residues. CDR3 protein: CASSPSWGNTEAFF. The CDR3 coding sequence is TGTGCCAGCAGCCCATCTTGGGGGAACACTGAAGCTTTCTTT.

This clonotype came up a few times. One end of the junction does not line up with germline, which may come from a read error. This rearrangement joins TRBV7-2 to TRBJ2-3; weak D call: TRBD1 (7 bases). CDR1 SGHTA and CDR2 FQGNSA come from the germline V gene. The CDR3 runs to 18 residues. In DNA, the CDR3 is TGTGCCAGCAGCCTAGCCCCAGGGGGAGGCTATGTAGCAGATACGCAGTATTTT. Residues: CASSLAPGGGYVADTQYF.

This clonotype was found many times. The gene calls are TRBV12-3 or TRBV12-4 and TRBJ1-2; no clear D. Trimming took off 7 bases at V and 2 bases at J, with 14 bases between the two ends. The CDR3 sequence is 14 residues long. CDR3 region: CASTSRHSNYGYTF. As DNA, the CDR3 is TGTGCCAGCACTAGTCGACATTCGAACTATGGCTACACCTTC.

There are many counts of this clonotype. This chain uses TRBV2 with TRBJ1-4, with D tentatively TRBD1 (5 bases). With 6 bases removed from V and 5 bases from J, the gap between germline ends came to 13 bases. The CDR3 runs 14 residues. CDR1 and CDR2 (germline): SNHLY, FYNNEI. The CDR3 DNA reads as TGTGCCAGCAGCCCGGGGGAGGGAAATGAAAAACTGTTTTTT. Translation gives CASSPGEGNEKLFF.

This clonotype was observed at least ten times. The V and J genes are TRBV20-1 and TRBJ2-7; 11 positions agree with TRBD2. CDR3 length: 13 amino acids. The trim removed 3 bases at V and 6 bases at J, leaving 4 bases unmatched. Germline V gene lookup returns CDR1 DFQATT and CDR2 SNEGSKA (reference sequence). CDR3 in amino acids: CSASWLAGGEQYF. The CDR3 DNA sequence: TGCAGTGCTAGTTGGCTAGCGGGGGGCGAGCAGTACTTC.

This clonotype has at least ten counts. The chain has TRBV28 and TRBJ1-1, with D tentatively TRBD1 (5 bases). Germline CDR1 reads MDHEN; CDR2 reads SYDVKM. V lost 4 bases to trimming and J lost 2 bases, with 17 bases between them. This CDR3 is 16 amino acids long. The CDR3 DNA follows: TGTGCCAGCAGTTCTCACCTCGGGACTGTAAACACTGAAGCTTTCTTT. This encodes CASSSHLGTVNTEAFF.

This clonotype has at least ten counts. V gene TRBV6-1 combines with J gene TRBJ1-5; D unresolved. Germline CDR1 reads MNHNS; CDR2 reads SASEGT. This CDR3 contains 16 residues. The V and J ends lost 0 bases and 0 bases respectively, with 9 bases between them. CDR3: CASSEARLYSNQPQHF. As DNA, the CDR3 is TGTGCCAGCAGTGAAGCGCGCCTGTATAGCAATCAGCCCCAGCATTTT.

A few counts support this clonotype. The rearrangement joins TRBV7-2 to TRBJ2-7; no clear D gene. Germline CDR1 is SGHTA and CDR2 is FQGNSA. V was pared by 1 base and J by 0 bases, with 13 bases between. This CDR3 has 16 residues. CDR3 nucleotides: TGTGCCAGCAGCTTAGTTACAAGCTCGAGCTCCTACGAGCAGTACGTC. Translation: CASSLVTSSSSYEQYV.

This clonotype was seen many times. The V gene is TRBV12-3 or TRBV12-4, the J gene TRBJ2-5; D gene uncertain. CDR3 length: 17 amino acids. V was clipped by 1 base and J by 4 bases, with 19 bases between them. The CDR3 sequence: CASSLGPRRIGRETQYF. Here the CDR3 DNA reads TGTGCCAGCAGTTTAGGCCCCAGACGGATCGGCAGAGAGACCCAGTACTTC.

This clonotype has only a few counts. The CDR3 nucleotides are TGTGCCAGCAGTTTAGGGGGGGCTATGGAGGAGACCCAGTACTTC. Its translation is CASSLGGAMEETQYF. J is TRBJ2-5 and V is TRBV12-3 or TRBV12-4; D assignment may be TRBD1 or TRBD2 (6 bases each). V gave up 1 base and J gave up 5 bases, with 14 bases separating them. This CDR3 spans 15 amino acids.

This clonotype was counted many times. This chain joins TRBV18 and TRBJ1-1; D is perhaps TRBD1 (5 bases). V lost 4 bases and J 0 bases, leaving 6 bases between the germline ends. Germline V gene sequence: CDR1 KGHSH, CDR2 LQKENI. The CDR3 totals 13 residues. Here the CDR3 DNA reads TGTGCCAGCTCACAGACAGTGAACACTGAAGCTTTCTTT. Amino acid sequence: CASSQTVNTEAFF.

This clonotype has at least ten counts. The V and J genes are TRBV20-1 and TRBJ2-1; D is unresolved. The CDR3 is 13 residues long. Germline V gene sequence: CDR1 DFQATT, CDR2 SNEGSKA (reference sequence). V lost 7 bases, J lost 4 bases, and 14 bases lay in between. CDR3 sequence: CSVPSRGYNEQFF. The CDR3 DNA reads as TGCAGTGTCCCCTCTAGAGGATACAATGAGCAGTTCTTC.

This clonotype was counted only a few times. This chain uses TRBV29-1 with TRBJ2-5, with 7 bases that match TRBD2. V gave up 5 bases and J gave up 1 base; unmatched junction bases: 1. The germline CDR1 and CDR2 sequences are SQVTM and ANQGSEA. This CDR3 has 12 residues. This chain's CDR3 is CSVRGVQETQYF. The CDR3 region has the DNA TGCAGCGTTCGGGGGGTCCAAGAGACCCAGTACTTC. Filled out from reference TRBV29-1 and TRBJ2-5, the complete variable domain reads SAVISQKPSRDICQRGTSLTIQCQVDSQVTMMFWYRQQPGQSLTLIATANQGSEATYESGFVIDKFPISRPNLTFSTLTVSNMSPEDSSIYLCSVRGVQETQYFGPGTRLLVL.

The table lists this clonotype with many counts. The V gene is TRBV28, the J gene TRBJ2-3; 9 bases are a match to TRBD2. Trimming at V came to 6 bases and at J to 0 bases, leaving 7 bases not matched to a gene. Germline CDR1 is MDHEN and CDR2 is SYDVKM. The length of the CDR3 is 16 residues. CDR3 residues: CASRLSGGKSTDTQYF. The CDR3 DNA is TGTGCCAGCAGACTTAGCGGGGGCAAAAGCACAGATACGCAGTATTTT.